These 5 T cell receptor beta chains came from one sample sequenced in a study of T cell repertoires in cytomegalovirus infection. The antigens for these receptors are not known. MiXCR, run by TCRdb on the reads, gives a single entry per CDR3 protein. This repertoire shows some 800,000 distinct CDR3 sequences, about 29% found once; its top ten account for about 12%. The input for sequencing was cultured CD8+ T cells from PBMCs, taken from culture after CMV antigen stimulation. These receptors came from a human donor in good health (CMV status not recorded). Some clones in this sample may be carry-over from other donors' samples.

CDR3 in DNA: TGTGCCAGCAAAGGACTAGCCTACGAGCAGTACTTC. It is translated as CASKGLAYEQYF. The chain is built from TRBV6-1 and TRBJ2-7; 7 nucleotides match TRBD2. In germline, CDR1 is MNHNS, CDR2 SASEGT. CDR3 length: 12 residues. V shed 7 bases and J 2 bases; nucleotides not matched to a gene: 2.

V is TRBV5-4 and J is TRBJ2-1; 16 nucleotides line up with TRBD2. The CDR3 sequence is 18 residues long. V lost 4 bases to trimming and J lost 8 bases; unmatched junction nucleotides: 12. Germline V CDR1 and CDR2: SGHNT, YYREEE (reference sequence). Written as DNA, the CDR3 is TGTGCCAGCAGCCCGGGGACTAGCGGGGGGGTGCTGGGGGATGAGCAGTTCTTC. Translation: CASSPGTSGGVLGDEQFF.

The chain combines TRBV28 with TRBJ2-1, with TRBD2 matching over 9 bases. The junction had 10 bases not matched to a gene; V was cut back by 6 bases and J by 10 bases. There are 14 residues in the CDR3. In germline, CDR1 is MDHEN, CDR2 SYDVKM. The CDR3 DNA sequence: TGTGCCAGCAGAAGACTAGCGGTCCTTTCCGAGCAGTTCTTC. Translating it yields CASRRLAVLSEQFF.

This rearrangement joins TRBV20-1 to TRBJ2-1; 13 bases fit TRBD2. The J segment lost 0 bases and the V segment lost 6 bases, leaving 11 bases of the junction unmatched. The length of the CDR3 is 18 residues. The germline V gene encodes CDR1 DFQATT and CDR2 SNEGSKA (reference sequence). This chain's CDR3 is CSAVGLAGATSSYNEQFF. The CDR3 region has the DNA TGCAGTGCGGTCGGACTAGCGGGGGCGACCAGCTCCTACAATGAGCAGTTCTTC.

This clonotype came up many times. The junction does not match germline at one end; this may be a read error. The rearrangement uses TRBV12-3 or TRBV12-4 and TRBJ2-1, with 14 bases matching TRBD2. The length of the CDR3 is 14 residues. The CDR3: CASTTGLAGDRGLF. CDR3 nucleotides: TGTGCCAGCACGACGGGACTAGCGGGGGATCGGGGTCTCTTC.